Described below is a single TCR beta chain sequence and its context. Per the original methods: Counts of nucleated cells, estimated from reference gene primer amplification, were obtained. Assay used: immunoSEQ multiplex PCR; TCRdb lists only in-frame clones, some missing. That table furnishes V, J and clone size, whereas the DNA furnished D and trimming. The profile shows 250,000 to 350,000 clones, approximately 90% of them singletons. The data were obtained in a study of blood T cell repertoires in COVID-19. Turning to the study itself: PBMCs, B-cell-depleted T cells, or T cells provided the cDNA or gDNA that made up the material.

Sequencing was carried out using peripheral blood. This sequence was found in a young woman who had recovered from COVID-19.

The CDR3 DNA reads TGTGCCAGCAGTCGAACCCCCGGGACAGGGACGACCTACGAGCAGTACTTC. It is translated as CASSRTPGTGTTYEQYF. The rearrangement uses TRBV27 and TRBJ2-7; 9 positions agree with TRBD1. CDR1 and CDR2 from the germline V gene are MNHEY and SMNVEV (reference sequence). The CDR3 is made up of 17 amino acids. V lost 5 bases, J lost 2 bases, and 13 bases stayed unmatched.